This TCR beta chain was obtained from a study of shared clonotypes between healthy human individuals (dated by TCRdb to 2020 to 2021). For the study in its entirety: Two women and a few men aged 18 to 49 years were included in the cohort. Each donor's leukapheresis produced roughly between roughly 0.85 and 10 billion PBMCs. To increase sequencing depth and limit assay-specific biases, different laboratories used diverse techniques to prepare libraries and sequence TCR repertoires. To estimate repertoire size and how much clonotype sharing occurs between individuals, the study deeply sequenced the blood TCR repertoires of about 5 healthy adults. For each donor, CD4 naive and CD4 memory were each given three plates, CD8 naive was given two plates, and CD8 memory was given one plate.

Note on this clone: Its cognate antigen has yet to be identified. One base away there is no much larger clone; base qualities are not given.

Using the deep immunoSEQ assay, multiplex PCR amplified TCR CDR3 regions from genomic DNA. Extracted genomic DNA from each cell subset was spread evenly across all wells of several immunoSEQ 96-well plates, with each plate serving as a replicate. For sorted subsets, roughly 200 ng genomic DNA, equal to tens of thousands of T cell genomes, was loaded into each replicate PCR. The purified libraries were quantified using a Qubit 3.0 fluorometer, sized with a Bioanalyzer 2100, and then quantified again using the KAPA Library Quantification kit. Every immunoSEQ 96-well plate was sequenced on a dedicated single-read 150-cycle Illumina NextSeq 550 flow cell. The original pipeline was this. Because the immunoSEQ output included only junctional sequences and no quality scores, the filtering could not be the same as the filtering used for full-length reads. Sequences were annotated with PyIR, a Python wrapper for IgBLAST v1.9, and V/J genes and CDR3 were assigned using IMGT germline references. Reads with weak V/J assignments (E-value above 1e-6), missing CDR3, stop codons, out-of-frame junctions, or ambiguous translated residues were removed. V3J clonotypes were defined by identical inferred V gene, J gene, and CDR3 amino acid sequence. The percentage overlap between two repertoires was calculated by dividing the number of shared unique clonotypes by the size of the smaller repertoire. Three approaches were used to assess repertoire richness: RTK rarefaction, the Chao1 estimator, and Recon v2.1 estimates of unobserved clonotypes. For all TCRbeta clonotypes obtained by the gDNA method from a handful of donors, generation probabilities were computed with OLGA. TCRdb limited this immuneACCESS table to in-frame rearrangements with V and J called. A share of clones is missing; checked studies link under half to unresolved V genes, and the rest is unexplained. V and J calls and clone size come straight from that table; D and trimming were deduced from the DNA. The sample table lists approximately 2,200,000 clones, 85% to 95% of them with a count of one. The ten largest clones represent 1.5% to 2% of the sample.

Based on the germline V gene, the CDR1 and CDR2 sequences are SGHDN and FVKESK. Inclusive of the bounding cysteine and phenylalanine, the CDR3 is 12 residues long. The retained sequence is limited to the CDR3, 36 bases, with the frame set at the first base. The junction shows trimming of 6 bases on V and 2 bases on J, plus 7 bases between the germline ends. For the CD8 naive samples, CD45RO-negative cells were positively selected for CCR7, yielding a CD45RA+CCR7+ population from which TemRA cells were excluded. The donors were healthy, HIV-negative adults with no recently reported acute infections or vaccinations. All donors were Caucasian adults living in Nashville, Tennessee, USA. Blood was obtained by leukapheresis, after which PBMCs were separated by Ficoll-Histopaque density gradient centrifugation and cryopreserved in liquid nitrogen vapor phase. Analytical flow cytometry was used to check the purity and quantity of every magnetically sorted T cell population. From each sorted fraction, genomic DNA was isolated and quantified by UV absorbance on a Nanodrop 2000c.

Beyond this particular receptor, the publication reports: Based on pairwise subsampling, the degree of clonotype sharing among donors was expected to be affected by sequencing depth. Incomplete sequencing was indicated by rarefaction of sorted-subset datasets, despite the large sequencing depth. Roughly 5% of naive CD4, roughly 3.5% of naive CD8, roughly 2.5% of memory CD4, and 0.35% to 0.5% of memory CD8 clonotypes were shared across several donors. Compared with non-shared clonotypes, the clonotypes found in all four sorted-subset donors had higher generation probabilities. Sampling was restricted to blood, and TCR repertoires in tissues likely differ from the TCR repertoires found in blood. Larger estimated clonotype richness was generally found for naive subsets than for memory subsets. Because the study included a small number of donors, the genetic and exposure-history diversity represented was limited.

The sequence links TRBV14 to TRBJ2-5, and TRBD1 may be the D gene, going by 6 matching bases. The specimen sequenced was naive CD8+ T cells from PBMCs. Per the publication, the cell subset or site label means: CD45RA+CCR7+. This TCR was recovered from a man aged 18 to 30 in good health. Some clones in this sample may be carry-over from other donors' samples. The encoded CDR3 is CASRGGQETQYF. The DNA is TGTGCCAGCAGAGGGGGACAAGAGACCCAGTACTTC. The CDR3 plus the reference TRBV14 and TRBJ2-5 genes for the other parts give the full variable domain: EAGVTQFPSHSVIEKGQTVTLRCDPISGHDNLYWYRRVMGKEIKFLLHFVKESKQDESGMPNNRFLAERTGGTYSTLKVQPAELEDSGVYFCASRGGQETQYFGPGTRLLVL.